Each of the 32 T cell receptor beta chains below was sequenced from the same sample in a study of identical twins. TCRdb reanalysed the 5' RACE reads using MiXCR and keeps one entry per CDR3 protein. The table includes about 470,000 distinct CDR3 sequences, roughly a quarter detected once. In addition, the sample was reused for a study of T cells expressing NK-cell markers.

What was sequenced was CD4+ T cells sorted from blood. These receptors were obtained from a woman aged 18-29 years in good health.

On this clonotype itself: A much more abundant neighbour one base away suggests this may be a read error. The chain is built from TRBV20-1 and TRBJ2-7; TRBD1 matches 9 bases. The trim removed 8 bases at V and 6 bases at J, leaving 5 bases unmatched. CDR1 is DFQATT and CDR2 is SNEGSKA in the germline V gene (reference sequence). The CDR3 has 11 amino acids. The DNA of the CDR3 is TGCAGTACCGGGGACAGGGTCGAGCAGTACTTC. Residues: CSTGDRVEQYF.

CDR3 nucleotides: TGTGCCAGCAGCTCCCTGGCGGGTCCTAGCGGGAACCATGAGCAGTTCTTC. This gives the protein CASSSLAGPSGNHEQFF. This sequence joins TRBV11-2 and TRBJ2-1; 9 bases line up with TRBD2. Losses at the gene ends were 4 bases for V and 8 bases for J; bases not matched to a gene: 15. Germline V gives CDR1 SGHAT, CDR2 FQNNGV. CDR3 length: 17 amino acids.

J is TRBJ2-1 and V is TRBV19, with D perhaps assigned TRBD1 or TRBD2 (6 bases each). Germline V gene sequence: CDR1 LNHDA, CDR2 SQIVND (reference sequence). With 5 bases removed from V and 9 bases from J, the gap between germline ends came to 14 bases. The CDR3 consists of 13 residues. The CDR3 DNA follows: TGTGCCAGTAGTCGGGGGCATCCTTTTGAGCAGTTCTTC. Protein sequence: CASSRGHPFEQFF. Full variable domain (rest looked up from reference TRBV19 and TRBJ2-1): DGGITQSPKYLFRKEGQNVTLSCEQNLNHDAMYWYRQDPGQGLRLIYYSQIVNDFQKGDIAEGYSVSREKKESFPLTVTSAQKNPTAFYLCASSRGHPFEQFFGPGTRLTVL.

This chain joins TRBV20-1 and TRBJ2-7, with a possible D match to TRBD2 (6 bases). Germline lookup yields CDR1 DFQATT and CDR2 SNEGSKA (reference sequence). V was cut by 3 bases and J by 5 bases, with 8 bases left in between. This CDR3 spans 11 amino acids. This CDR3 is CSASWGDEQYF. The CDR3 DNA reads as TGCAGTGCTAGCTGGGGGGACGAGCAGTACTTC.

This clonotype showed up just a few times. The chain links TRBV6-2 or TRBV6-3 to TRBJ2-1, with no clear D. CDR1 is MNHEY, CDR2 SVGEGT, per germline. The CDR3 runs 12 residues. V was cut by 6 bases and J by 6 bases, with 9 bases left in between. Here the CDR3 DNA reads TGTGCCAGCAGGACTTCCCCCAATGAGCAGTTCTTC. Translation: CASRTSPNEQFF.

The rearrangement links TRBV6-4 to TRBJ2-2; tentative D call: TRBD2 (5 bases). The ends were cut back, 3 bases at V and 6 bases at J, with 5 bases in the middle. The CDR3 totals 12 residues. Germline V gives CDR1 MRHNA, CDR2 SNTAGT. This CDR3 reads CASSEGAGELFF. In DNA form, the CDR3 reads TGTGCCAGCAGTGAGGGAGCCGGGGAGCTGTTTTTT.

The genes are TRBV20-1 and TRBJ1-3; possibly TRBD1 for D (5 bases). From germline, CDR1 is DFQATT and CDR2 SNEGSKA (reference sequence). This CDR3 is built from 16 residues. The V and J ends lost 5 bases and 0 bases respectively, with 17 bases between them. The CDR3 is CSAPQGQGDSGNTIYF. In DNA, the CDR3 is TGCAGTGCTCCCCAAGGGCAGGGCGACTCTGGAAACACCATATATTTT.

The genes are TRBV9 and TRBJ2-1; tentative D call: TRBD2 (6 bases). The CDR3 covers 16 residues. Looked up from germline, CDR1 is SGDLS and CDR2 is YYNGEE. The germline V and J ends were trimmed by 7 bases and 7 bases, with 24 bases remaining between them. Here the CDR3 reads CASSKTRRVVVNEQFF. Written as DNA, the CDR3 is TGTGCCAGCTCTAAGACTAGAAGGGTGGTGGTGAATGAGCAGTTCTTC.

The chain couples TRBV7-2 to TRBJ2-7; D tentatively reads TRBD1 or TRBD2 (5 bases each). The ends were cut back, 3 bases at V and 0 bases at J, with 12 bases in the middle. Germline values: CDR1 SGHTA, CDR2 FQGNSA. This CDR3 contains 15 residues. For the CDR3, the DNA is TGTGCCAGCAGCTTGGTACGGGACCGCTCCTACGAGCAGTACTTC. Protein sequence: CASSLVRDRSYEQYF.

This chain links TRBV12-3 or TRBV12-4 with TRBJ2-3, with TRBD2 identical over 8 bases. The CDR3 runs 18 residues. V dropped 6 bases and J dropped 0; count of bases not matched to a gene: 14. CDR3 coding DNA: TGTGCCAGCAGCCGCCGGACTAGCTTACTTGGAAGCACAGATACGCAGTATTTT. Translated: CASSRRTSLLGSTDTQYF.

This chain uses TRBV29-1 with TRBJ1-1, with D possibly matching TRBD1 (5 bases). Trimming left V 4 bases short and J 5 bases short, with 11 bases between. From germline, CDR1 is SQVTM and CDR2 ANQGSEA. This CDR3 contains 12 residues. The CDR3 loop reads CSVATGYTEAFF. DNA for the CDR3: TGCAGCGTTGCTACAGGTTATACTGAAGCTTTCTTT. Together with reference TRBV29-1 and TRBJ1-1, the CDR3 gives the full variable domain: SAVISQKPSRDICQRGTSLTIQCQVDSQVTMMFWYRQQPGQSLTLIATANQGSEATYESGFVIDKFPISRPNLTFSTLTVSNMSPEDSSIYLCSVATGYTEAFFGQGTRLTVV.

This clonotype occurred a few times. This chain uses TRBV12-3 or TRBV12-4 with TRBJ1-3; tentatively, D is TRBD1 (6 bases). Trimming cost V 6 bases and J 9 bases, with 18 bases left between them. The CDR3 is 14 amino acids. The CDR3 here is CASSSTQGGGTIYF. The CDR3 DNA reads TGTGCCAGCAGCTCTACACAAGGGGGGGGCACCATATATTTT.

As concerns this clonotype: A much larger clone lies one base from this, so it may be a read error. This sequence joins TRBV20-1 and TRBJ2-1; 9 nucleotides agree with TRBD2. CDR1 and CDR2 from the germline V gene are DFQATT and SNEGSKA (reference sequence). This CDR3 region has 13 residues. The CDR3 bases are TGCAGTGCGCAGGGACTAGCCTACAATGAGCAGTCCTTC. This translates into CSAQGLAYNEQSF.

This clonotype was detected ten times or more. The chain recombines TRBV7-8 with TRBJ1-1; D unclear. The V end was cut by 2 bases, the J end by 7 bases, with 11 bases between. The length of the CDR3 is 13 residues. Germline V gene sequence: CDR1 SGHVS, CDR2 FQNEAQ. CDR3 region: CASSLIIQGEAFF. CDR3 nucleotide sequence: TGTGCCAGCAGCTTAATCATTCAAGGTGAAGCTTTCTTT.

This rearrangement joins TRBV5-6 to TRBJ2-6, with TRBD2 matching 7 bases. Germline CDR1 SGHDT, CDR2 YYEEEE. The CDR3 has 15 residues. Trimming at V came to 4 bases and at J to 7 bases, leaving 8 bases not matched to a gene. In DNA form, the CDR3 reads TGTGCCAGCAGCCCCCTGGGGGGGAGTGCCAACGTCCTGACTTTC. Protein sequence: CASSPLGGSANVLTF.

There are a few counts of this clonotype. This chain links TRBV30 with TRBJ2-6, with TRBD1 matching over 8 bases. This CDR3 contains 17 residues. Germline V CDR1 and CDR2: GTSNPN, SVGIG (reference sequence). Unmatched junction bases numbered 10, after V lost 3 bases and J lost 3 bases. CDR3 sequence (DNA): TGTGCCTGGAGAGTCTCAGGGGGCGCGTATGGGGCCAACGTCCTGACTTTC. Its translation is CAWRVSGGAYGANVLTF.

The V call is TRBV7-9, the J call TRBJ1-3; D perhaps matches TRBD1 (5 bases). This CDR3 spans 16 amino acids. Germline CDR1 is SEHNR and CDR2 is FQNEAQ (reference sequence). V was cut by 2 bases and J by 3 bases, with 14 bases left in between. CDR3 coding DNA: TGTGCCAGCAGCTTACTCGGGGACCTCCGTGGAAACACCATATATTTT. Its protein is CASSLLGDLRGNTIYF.

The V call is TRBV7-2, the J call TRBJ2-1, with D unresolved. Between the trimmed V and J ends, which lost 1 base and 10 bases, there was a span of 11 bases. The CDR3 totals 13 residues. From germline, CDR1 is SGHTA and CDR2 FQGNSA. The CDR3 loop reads CASSLGGPREQFF. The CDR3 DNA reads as TGTGCCAGCAGCTTAGGTGGGCCTCGGGAGCAGTTCTTC.

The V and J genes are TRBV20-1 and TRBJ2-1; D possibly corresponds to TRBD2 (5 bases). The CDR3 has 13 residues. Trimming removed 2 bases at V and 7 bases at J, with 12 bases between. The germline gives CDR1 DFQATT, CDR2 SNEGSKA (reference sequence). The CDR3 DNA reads TGCAGTGCTAGACAGGACTGGATAAATGAGCAGTTCTTC. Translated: CSARQDWINEQFF.

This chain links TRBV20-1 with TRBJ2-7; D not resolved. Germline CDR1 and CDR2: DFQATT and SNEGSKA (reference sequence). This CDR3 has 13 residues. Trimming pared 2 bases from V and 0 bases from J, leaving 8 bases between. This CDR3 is CSARNRFSYEQYF. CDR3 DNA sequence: TGCAGTGCTAGAAACCGCTTCTCCTACGAGCAGTACTTC.

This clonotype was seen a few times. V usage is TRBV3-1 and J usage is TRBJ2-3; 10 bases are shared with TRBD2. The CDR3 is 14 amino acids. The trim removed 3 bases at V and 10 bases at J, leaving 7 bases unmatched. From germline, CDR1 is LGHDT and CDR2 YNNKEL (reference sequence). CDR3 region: CASSQASGRVPQYF. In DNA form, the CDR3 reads TGTGCCAGCAGCCAGGCTAGCGGGAGAGTCCCGCAGTATTTT.

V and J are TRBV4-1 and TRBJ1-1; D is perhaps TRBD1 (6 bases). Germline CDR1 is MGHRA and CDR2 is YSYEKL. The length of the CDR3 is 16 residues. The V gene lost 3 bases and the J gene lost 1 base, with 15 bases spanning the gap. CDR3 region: CASSHRAGTRNTEAFF. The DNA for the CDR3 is TGCGCCAGCAGCCATCGAGCCGGGACAAGGAACACTGAAGCTTTCTTT.

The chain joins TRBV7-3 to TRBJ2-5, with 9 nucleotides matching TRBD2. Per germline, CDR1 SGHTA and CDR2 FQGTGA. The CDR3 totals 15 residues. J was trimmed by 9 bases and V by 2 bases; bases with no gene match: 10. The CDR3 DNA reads TGTGCCAGCAGCTTAGTAGCGGGGGACATTTCGGCCCAGTACTTC. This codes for CASSLVAGDISAQYF.

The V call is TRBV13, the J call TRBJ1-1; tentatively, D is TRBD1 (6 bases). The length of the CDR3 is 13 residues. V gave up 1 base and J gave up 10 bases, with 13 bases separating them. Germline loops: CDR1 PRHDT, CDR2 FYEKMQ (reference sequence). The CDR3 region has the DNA TGTGCCAGCAGCTTAGTCGGAGGGGGGGTAGCTTTCTTT. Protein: CASSLVGGGVAFF.

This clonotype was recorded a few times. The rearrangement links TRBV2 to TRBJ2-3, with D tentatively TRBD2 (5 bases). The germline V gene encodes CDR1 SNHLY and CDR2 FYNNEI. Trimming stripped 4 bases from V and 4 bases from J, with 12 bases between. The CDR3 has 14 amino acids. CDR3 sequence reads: CASSARGLPDTQYF. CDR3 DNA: TGTGCCAGCAGTGCCCGGGGATTGCCAGATACGCAGTATTTT.

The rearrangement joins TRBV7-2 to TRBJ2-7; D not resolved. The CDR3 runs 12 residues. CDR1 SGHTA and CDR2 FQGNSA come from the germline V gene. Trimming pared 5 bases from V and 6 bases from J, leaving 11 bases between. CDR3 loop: CASSPQSAEQYF. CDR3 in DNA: TGTGCCAGCAGCCCTCAGTCTGCCGAGCAGTACTTC.

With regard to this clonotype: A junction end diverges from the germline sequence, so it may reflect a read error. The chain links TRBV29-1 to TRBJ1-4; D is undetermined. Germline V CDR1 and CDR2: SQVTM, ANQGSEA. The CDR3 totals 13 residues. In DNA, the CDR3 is TGCAGCGTGGAAGGCGGGTTAGGGGAAAAACTGTTTTTT. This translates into CSVEGGLGEKLFF.

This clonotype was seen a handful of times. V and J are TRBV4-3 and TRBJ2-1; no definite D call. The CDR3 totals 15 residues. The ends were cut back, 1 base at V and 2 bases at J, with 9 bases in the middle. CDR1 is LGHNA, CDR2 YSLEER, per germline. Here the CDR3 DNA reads TGCGCCAGCAGCCAAGGGGCTAGAACCTACAATGAGCAGTTCTTC. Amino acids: CASSQGARTYNEQFF.

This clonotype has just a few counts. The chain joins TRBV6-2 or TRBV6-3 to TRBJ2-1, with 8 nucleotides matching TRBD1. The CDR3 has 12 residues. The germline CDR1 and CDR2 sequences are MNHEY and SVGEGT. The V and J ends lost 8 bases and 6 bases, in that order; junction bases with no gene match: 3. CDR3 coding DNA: TGTGCCAGCGGACAGGGAAGCAATGAGCAGTTCTTC. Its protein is CASGQGSNEQFF.

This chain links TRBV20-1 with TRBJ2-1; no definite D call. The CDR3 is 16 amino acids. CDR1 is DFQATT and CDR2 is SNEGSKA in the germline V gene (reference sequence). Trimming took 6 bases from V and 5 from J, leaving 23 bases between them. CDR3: CSAQNIERSANNEQFF. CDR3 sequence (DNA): TGCAGTGCACAGAACATTGAGCGTTCCGCAAACAATGAGCAGTTCTTC.

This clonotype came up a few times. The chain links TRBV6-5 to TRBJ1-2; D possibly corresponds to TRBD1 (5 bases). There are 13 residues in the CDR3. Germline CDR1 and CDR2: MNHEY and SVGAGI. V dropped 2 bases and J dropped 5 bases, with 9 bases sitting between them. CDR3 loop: CASSYAGGYGYTF. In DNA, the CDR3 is TGTGCCAGCAGTTACGCGGGGGGTTATGGCTACACCTTC.

CDR3 in DNA: TGCGCCAGCAGCACATCCGAAGTGGCGGGAGGGCCCTACAATGAGCAGTTCTTC. Amino acids: CASSTSEVAGGPYNEQFF. The V call is TRBV5-1, the J call TRBJ2-1, with 9 bases that match TRBD2. In germline, CDR1 is SGHRS, CDR2 YFSETQ. CDR3 length: 18 residues. Trimming at V came to 4 bases and at J to 2 bases, leaving 13 bases not matched to a gene.